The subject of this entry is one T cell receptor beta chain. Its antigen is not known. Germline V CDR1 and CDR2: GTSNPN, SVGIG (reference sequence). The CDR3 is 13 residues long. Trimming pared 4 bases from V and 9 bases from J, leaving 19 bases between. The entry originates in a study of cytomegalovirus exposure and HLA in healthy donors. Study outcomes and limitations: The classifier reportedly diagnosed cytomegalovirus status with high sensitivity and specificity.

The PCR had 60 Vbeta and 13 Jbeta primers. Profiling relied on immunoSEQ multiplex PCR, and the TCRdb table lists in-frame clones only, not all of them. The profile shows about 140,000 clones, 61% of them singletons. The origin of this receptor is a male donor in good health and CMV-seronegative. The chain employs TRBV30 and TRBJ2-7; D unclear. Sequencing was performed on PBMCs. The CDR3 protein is CAWTFDKTRRQYF. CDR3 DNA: TGTGCCTGGACCTTCGACAAGACCAGACGGCAGTACTTC.